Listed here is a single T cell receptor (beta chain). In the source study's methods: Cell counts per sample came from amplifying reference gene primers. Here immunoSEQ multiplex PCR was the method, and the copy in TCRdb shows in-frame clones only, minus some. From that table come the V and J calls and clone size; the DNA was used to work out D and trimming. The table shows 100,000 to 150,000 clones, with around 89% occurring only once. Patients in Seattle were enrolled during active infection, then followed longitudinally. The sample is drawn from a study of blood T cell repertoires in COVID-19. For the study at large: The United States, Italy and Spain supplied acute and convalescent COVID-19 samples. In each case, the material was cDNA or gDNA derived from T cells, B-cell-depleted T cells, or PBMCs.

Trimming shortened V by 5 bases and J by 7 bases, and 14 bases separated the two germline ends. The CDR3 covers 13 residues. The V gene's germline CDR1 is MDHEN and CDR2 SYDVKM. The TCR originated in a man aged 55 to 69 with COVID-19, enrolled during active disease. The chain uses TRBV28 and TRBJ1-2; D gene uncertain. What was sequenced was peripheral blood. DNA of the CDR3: TGTGCCAGCAGTCCACGCCTGCGGGGTGGCTACACCTTC. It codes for CASSPRLRGGYTF.